The clone carrying this T cell receptor beta chain was counted once. Libraries were prepared by immunoSEQ multiplex PCR; TCRdb keeps only in-frame clonotypes and omits some of them. The sample contains over 100,000 clones, roughly 80% of which appear only once. The sample belongs to a study of T cell responses to AZD1222 COVID-19 vaccine. The sequencing used peripheral blood, collected on day 0 of AZD1222 vaccination. The sequence derives from an adult in good health.

For the CDR3, the DNA is TGTGCCAGTAGACCCGGTCACTCGCTCTCTTTCTCTGGAAACACCATATATTTT. It codes for CASRPGHSLSFSGNTIYF. This chain connects TRBV19 to TRBJ1-3; D is uncertain. The germline V and J ends were trimmed by 6 bases and 0 bases, with 21 bases remaining between them. The CDR3 length is 18 residues. The germline V gene has CDR1 LNHDA and CDR2 SQIVND (reference sequence).